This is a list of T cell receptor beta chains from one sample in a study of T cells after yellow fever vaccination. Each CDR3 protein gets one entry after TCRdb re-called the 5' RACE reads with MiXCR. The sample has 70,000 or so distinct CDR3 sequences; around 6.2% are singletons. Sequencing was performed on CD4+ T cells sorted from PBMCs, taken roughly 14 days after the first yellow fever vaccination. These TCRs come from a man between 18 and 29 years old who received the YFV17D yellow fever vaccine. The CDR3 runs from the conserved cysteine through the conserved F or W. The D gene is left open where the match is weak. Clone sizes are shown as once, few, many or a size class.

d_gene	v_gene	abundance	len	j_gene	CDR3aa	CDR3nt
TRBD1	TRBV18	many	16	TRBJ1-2	CASSLEGQGSHYGYTF	TGTGCCAGCTCTCTCGAGGGACAGGGGAGTCACTATGGCTACACCTTC
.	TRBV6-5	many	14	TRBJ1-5	CASSYSGGRQPQHF	TGTGCCAGCAGTTACTCTGGGGGCAGACAGCCCCAGCATTTT
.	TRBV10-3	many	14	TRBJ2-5	CAISMGGDVETQYF	TGTGCCATCAGTATGGGGGGCGATGTGGAGACCCAGTACTTC
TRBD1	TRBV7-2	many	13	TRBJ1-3	CASSFGTGGTIYF	TGTGCCAGCAGCTTTGGGACAGGGGGGACCATATATTTT
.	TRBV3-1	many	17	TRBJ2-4	CASSQAYRARAKNIQYF	TGTGCCAGCAGCCAGGCCTATAGGGCGCGAGCCAAAAACATTCAGTACTTC
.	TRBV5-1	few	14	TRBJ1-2	CASSLSPGNYGYTF	TGCGCCAGCAGCTTGTCCCCAGGGAACTATGGCTACACCTTC
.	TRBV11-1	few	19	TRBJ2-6	CASSLPRTRSSSGANVLTF	TGTGCCAGCAGCTTACCTCGGACCAGGTCGAGCTCTGGGGCCAACGTCCTGACTTTC
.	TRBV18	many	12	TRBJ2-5	CASSPVQETQYF	TGTGCCAGCTCACCAGTCCAAGAGACCCAGTACTTC
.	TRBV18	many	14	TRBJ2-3	CASSPSGFTDTQYF	TGTGCCAGCTCACCATCCGGATTCACAGATACGCAGTATTTT
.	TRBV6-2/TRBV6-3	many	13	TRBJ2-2	CASRGRDTGELFF	TGTGCCAGCCGGGGCCGGGACACCGGGGAGCTGTTTTTT
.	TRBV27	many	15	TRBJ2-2	CASSHGRLNTGELFF	TGTGCCAGCTCTCACGGACGGCTGAACACCGGGGAGCTGTTTTTT